The present T cell receptor (beta chain) was sequenced within a study of blood T cell repertoires in COVID-19. This CDR3 comprises 11 residues. With V trimmed by 5 bases and J by 13 bases, 8 bases remained unmatched. Germline CDR1 reads SEHNR; CDR2 reads FQNEAQ (reference sequence). The Seattle patients, enrolled during active infection, were followed longitudinally. Libraries were prepared by immunoSEQ multiplex PCR; TCRdb keeps only in-frame clonotypes and omits some of them. The sample has some 94,000 clones, approximately 90% seen once; the top ten hold about 18%. V and J are TRBV7-9 and TRBJ2-7; 7 positions match TRBD1. Sequenced material: peripheral blood. This TCR was sampled from a woman aged 55-75 years with COVID-19, enrolled during active disease. CDR3 protein: CASSRGQERYF. CDR3 nucleotides: TGTGCCAGCAGCCGCGGACAGGAACGCTACTTC.